Listed below are T cell receptor beta chains from one sample, sequenced in a study of blood T cell repertoires in COVID-19. The method was immunoSEQ multiplex PCR; TCRdb's version includes in-frame clones alone and lacks a portion of them. Among approximately 170,000 clones listed, 65% to 90% were seen once. Sequencing was done on a sample of peripheral blood. All receptors derive from a man aged 50-59 years with active or convalescent COVID-19. The CDR3 runs from the conserved cysteine through the conserved F or W. D genes are given only for firm matches. Clone size, where shown, is once, few, many, or a class for clones that have expanded.

j_gene | v_gene | abundance | d_gene | CDR3nt | CDR3aa
TRBJ1-2 | TRBV7-2 | - | - | TGTGCCAGCAGCTTCGGAGGTGCCTATGGCTACACCTTC | CASSFGGAYGYTF
TRBJ2-7 | TRBV27 | few | - | TGTGCCAGCACCGATCCGGGAAACTCCTACGAGCAGTACTTC | CASTDPGNSYEQYF
TRBJ2-3 | TRBV18 | - | - | TGTGCCAGCTCGCCAGGGGAAACAGAGGGTACGCAGTATTTT | CASSPGETEGTQYF
TRBJ1-1 | TRBV6-1 | few | - | TGTGCCAGCAGTGACAGGAACACTGAAGCTTTCTTT | CASSDRNTEAFF
TRBJ1-6 | TRBV5-6 | - | - | TGTGCCAGCAGCTCGTCAGGATTGGGTTCACCCCTCCACTTT | CASSSSGLGSPLHF
TRBJ2-7 | TRBV28 | - | - | TGTGCCAGCAGTCGACGACATCCCGAGCAGTACTTC | CASSRRHPEQYF
TRBJ2-7 | TRBV5-1 | once | - | TGCGCCAGCAGCTTGACAGGGAATCTCTACGAGCAGTACTTC | CASSLTGNLYEQYF
TRBJ2-1 | TRBV28 | - | - | TGTGCCAGCAGTTTATCTCTTCCTGGAGAGCTTTTCAATGAGCAGTTCTTC | CASSLSLPGELFNEQFF
TRBJ2-1 | TRBV7-2 | - | TRBD1 | TGTGCCAGCAGCTTAGGACAGGGGAGTTTCAATGAGCAGTTCTTC | CASSLGQGSFNEQFF
TRBJ2-7 | TRBV6-5 | - | TRBD1 | TGTGCCAGCAGTAAAACCGGGACAGGAAACTACGAGCAGTACTTC | CASSKTGTGNYEQYF
TRBJ1-2 | TRBV5-6 | - | - | TGTGCCAGCAGGAAGCGGGCCACCGCGGGAAGAGACTACACCTTC | CASRKRATAGRDYTF
TRBJ2-1 | TRBV6-5 | - | TRBD1 | TGTGCCAGCATGAGACAGGGGATTAGTGAGCAGTTCTTC | CASMRQGISEQFF
TRBJ2-3 | TRBV29-1 | - | - | TGCAGCGGGGCCCCGGGGAGCACAGATACGCAGTATTTT | CSGAPGSTDTQYF
TRBJ2-3 | TRBV15 | - | TRBD2 | TGTGCCACCAGCAGAGATACCCCCGCAGGAGGGAGGGCCACAGATACGCAGTATTTT | CATSRDTPAGGRATDTQYF
TRBJ2-3 | TRBV14 | - | TRBD2 | TGTGCCAGCAGCCATCCAGCGGGAGACGGCACAGATACGCAGTATTTT | CASSHPAGDGTDTQYF
TRBJ2-7 | TRBV3-1/TRBV3-2 | - | TRBD1 | TGTGCCAGCAGCCCCCTATCCGGGACAGGGCGAAGCGAGCAGTACTTC | CASSPLSGTGRSEQYF
TRBJ2-7 | TRBV28 | - | - | TGTGCCAGCAGGGGGCCGGGCCCCAACTACGAGCAGTACTTC | CASRGPGPNYEQYF
TRBJ1-4 | TRBV6-2/TRBV6-3 | - | TRBD1 | TGTGCCAGCAGCGGCCCGGGACAGGGTGTCGAAAAACTGTTTTTT | CASSGPGQGVEKLFF
TRBJ1-2 | TRBV19 | many | - | TGTGCCAGTAGTCCTCAGGTCCACTATGGCTACACCTTC | CASSPQVHYGYTF
TRBJ2-2 | TRBV6-6 | - | TRBD2 | TGTGCCAGCAGTGAGACTAGCGGGACGACCGGGGAGCTGTTTTTT | CASSETSGTTGELFF
TRBJ1-5 | TRBV28 | - | TRBD1 | TGTGCCAGCAGTTTAACAGAGGGGGCGGGCAATCAGCCCCAGCATTTT | CASSLTEGAGNQPQHF
TRBJ2-1 | TRBV6-5 | - | - | TGTGCCAGCAGTTACAGGGTTAGCGGTGAGCAGTTCTTC | CASSYRVSGEQFF
TRBJ1-2 | TRBV5-1 | - | TRBD1 | TGCGCCAGCAGCTTGTCGGCTACAGGGGGTAACTATGGCTACACCTTC | CASSLSATGGNYGYTF
TRBJ1-4 | TRBV30 | - | - | TGTGCCTGGATTTCGGGGAACCTCGGACGAGGGGAAAAACTGTTTTTT | CAWISGNLGRGEKLFF
TRBJ1-2 | TRBV10-3 | - | - | TGTGCCATCAGTGACCGGGGGGATGGCTACACCTTC | CAISDRGDGYTF
TRBJ1-4 | TRBV12-3/TRBV12-4 | - | - | TGTGCCAGCAGTTTATCTATATTCCGGGTACTGTTTTTT | CASSLSIFRVLFF
TRBJ2-5 | TRBV7-7 | - | - | TGTGCCAGCAGCTTAGGATCGCAGCCCGGGGAGACCCAGTACTTC | CASSLGSQPGETQYF
TRBJ2-1 | TRBV28 | - | TRBD1 | TGTGCCAGCATTACCCGGACAGGGAGCGATGAGCAGTTCTTC | CASITRTGSDEQFF
TRBJ2-1 | TRBV12-3/TRBV12-4 | - | - | TGTGCCAGCAGTCCTAGGCAGGGGAATGAGCAGTTCTTC | CASSPRQGNEQFF
TRBJ1-6 | TRBV6-2/TRBV6-3 | - | TRBD1 | TGTGCCAGCAGCCAACAGGGGAGCAATTCACCCCTCCACTTT | CASSQQGSNSPLHF
TRBJ2-6 | TRBV25-1 | - | TRBD1 | TGTGCCAGCAGGACAGGGGATGGTTCTGGGGCCAACGTCCTGACTTTC | CASRTGDGSGANVLTF
TRBJ2-5 | TRBV7-3 | - | - | TGTGCCAGCAGCCATGAGGTGTGGGAGACCCAGTACTTC | CASSHEVWETQYF
TRBJ2-5 | TRBV18 | - | - | TGTGCCAGCTCACCGCGTTTCCAAGAGACCCAGTACTTC | CASSPRFQETQYF
TRBJ2-1 | TRBV7-9 | - | - | TGTGCCAGCAGCACCCGGGGCTGGGCAGGGGCGTCCTACAATGAGCAGTTCTTC | CASSTRGWAGASYNEQFF
TRBJ1-5 | TRBV2 | - | - | TGTGCCAGATCGGAGGGGACGAGCAATCAGCCCCAGCATTTT | CARSEGTSNQPQHF
TRBJ2-7 | TRBV9 | - | - | TGTGCCAGCAGCGTAGTCCCGGGAGTAGGCGAGCAGTACTTC | CASSVVPGVGEQYF
TRBJ1-1 | TRBV28 | - | - | TGTGCCAGCAGTCCTATTGGGAGCACTGAAGCTTTCTTT | CASSPIGSTEAFF